These 24 T cell receptor beta chains originate from one sample sequenced in a study of T cells in narcolepsy. Sequenced by immunoSEQ multiplex PCR; TCRdb stores in-frame clones only, minus some. The sample has roughly 18,000 clones; just over 85% are singletons. Sequences were obtained from memory (CD45RA-) CD4+ T cells from blood. All receptors come from a human donor in good health.

The J gene is TRBJ2-1, the V gene TRBV29-1, with 9 bases identical to TRBD1. The trim removed 4 bases at V and 0 bases at J, leaving 16 bases unmatched. This CDR3 has 19 residues. Germline CDR1 is SQVTM and CDR2 is ANQGSEA. CDR3 loop: CSVGILGQGRQGSYNEQFF. The CDR3 bases are TGCAGCGTTGGAATTTTGGGACAGGGCCGACAGGGCTCCTACAATGAGCAGTTCTTC.

The chain has TRBV5-1 and TRBJ2-3, with D possibly TRBD1 on 5 matching bases. Germline CDR1 reads SGHRS; CDR2 reads YFSETQ. The CDR3 loop spans 15 amino acids. Deletions cut 0 bases from V and 2 bases from J, with 10 bases between. In DNA, the CDR3 is TGCGCCAGCAGCTTGGACGGACAAAACACAGATACGCAGTATTTT. Protein: CASSLDGQNTDTQYF. Looking up the rest from reference TRBV5-1 and TRBJ2-3 gives the full variable domain: KAGVTQTPRYLIKTRGQQVTLSCSPISGHRSVSWYQQTPGQGLQFLFEYFSETQRNKGNFPGRFSGRQFSNSRSEMNVSTLELGDSALYLCASSLDGQNTDTQYFGPGTRLTVL.

CDR3 protein: CASSGGRGLGSPLHF. The CDR3 DNA reads as TGTGCCAGCAGTGGGGGAAGGGGGCTCGGTTCACCCCTCCACTTT. This chain uses TRBV2 with TRBJ1-6; the match to TRBD1 covers 7 bases. Unmatched junction bases numbered 9, after V lost 4 bases and J lost 9 bases. Germline V gene lookup returns CDR1 SNHLY and CDR2 FYNNEI. The CDR3 covers 15 residues.

V and J are TRBV11-1 and TRBJ1-2; 11 nucleotides match TRBD1. V was pared by 5 bases and J by 2 bases, with 4 bases of the junction left unmatched. The V gene's germline CDR1 is SGHAT and CDR2 FQDESV (reference sequence). This CDR3 contains 15 residues. The DNA for the CDR3 is TGTGCCAGCAGCCAACGGACAGGGGGCAACTATGGCTACACCTTC. The encoded protein is CASSQRTGGNYGYTF.

CDR3 sequence reads: CSLGSSGMGTDTQYF. The CDR3 DNA reads as TGCAGCCTGGGCTCTAGCGGGATGGGCACAGATACGCAGTATTTT. The chain links TRBV29-1 to TRBJ2-3; the match to TRBD2 covers 9 bases. CDR1 SQVTM and CDR2 ANQGSEA come from the germline V gene. V lost 8 bases and J lost 1; bases outside the gene matches: 10. The CDR3 has 15 residues.

The chain combines TRBV30 with TRBJ2-3, with 9 bases that match TRBD2. Germline loops: CDR1 GTSNPN, CDR2 SVGIG (reference sequence). This CDR3 is built from 15 residues. Trimming cost V 1 base and J 3 bases; bases outside gene matches: 5. CDR3 nucleotides: TGTGCCTGGAGTGATAATAGCGGGAGTACAGATACGCAGTATTTT. Protein sequence: CAWSDNSGSTDTQYF.

This sequence joins TRBV7-9 and TRBJ2-5, with D possibly being TRBD2 (6 bases). This CDR3 is 17 amino acids long. From germline, CDR1 is SEHNR and CDR2 FQNEAQ (reference sequence). Trimming took 6 bases from V and 6 from J, leaving 26 bases between them. The CDR3 region has the DNA TGTGCCAGCAGTTCGGGACGCTGGGGGGAGAGGAGAAAGACCCAGTACTTC. This gives the protein CASSSGRWGERRKTQYF.

The V and J genes are TRBV14 and TRBJ1-4; D remains ambiguous. V was shortened by 6 bases and J by 8 bases, with 16 bases between the two germline ends. CDR3 length equals 14 residues. The germline CDR1 and CDR2 sequences are SGHDN and FVKESK. CDR3 nucleotide sequence: TGTGCCAGCAGTCGCGGGATCCTGGGCGAAAAACTGTTTTTT. This encodes CASSRGILGEKLFF. The entire variable domain, with the rest obtained from reference TRBV14 and TRBJ1-4, is as follows: EAGVTQFPSHSVIEKGQTVTLRCDPISGHDNLYWYRRVMGKEIKFLLHFVKESKQDESGMPNNRFLAERTGGTYSTLKVQPAELEDSGVYFCASSRGILGEKLFFGSGTQLSVL.

The chain uses TRBV7-6 and TRBJ2-7; 15 nucleotides line up with TRBD2. The germline gives CDR1 SGHVS, CDR2 FNYEAQ. This CDR3 has 17 residues. The trim removed 5 bases at V and 2 bases at J, leaving 7 bases unmatched. Here the CDR3 DNA reads TGTGCCAGCAGCCAGGGACTAGCGGGAGGCCTGACCTACGAGCAGTACTTC. As protein: CASSQGLAGGLTYEQYF.

J is TRBJ2-7 and V is TRBV15; D not resolved. The CDR3 has 11 amino acids. Germline loops: CDR1 LNHNV, CDR2 YYDKDF (reference sequence). The CDR3 is CATSEYFEQYF. As DNA, the CDR3 is TGTGCTACTTCAGAGTACTTCGAGCAGTACTTC.

The genes are TRBV7-3 and TRBJ1-2; 11 nucleotides line up with TRBD1. Germline loops: CDR1 SGHTA, CDR2 FQGTGA. The CDR3 extends over 14 amino acids. After removal of 4 bases from V and 9 bases from J, the junction contained 7 bases not matched to a gene. CDR3 protein: CASSSLRDRGSYTF. The CDR3 bases are TGTGCCAGCAGCTCTTTACGGGACAGGGGGAGCTACACCTTC.

This clone came up once. The chain recombines TRBV28 with TRBJ2-6; D might be TRBD2 (5 bases). This CDR3 is built from 19 residues. Germline assignment: CDR1 MDHEN and CDR2 SYDVKM. Trimming cost V 5 bases and J 1 base, with 21 bases left between them. In DNA form, the CDR3 reads TGTGCCAGCAGTCCTCACCCCGTGAGGGTCCTATCTGGGGCCAACGTCCTGACTTTC. Protein: CASSPHPVRVLSGANVLTF.

This chain joins TRBV2 and TRBJ1-3; no firm D call. CDR1 and CDR2 (germline): SNHLY, FYNNEI. V lost 0 bases and J lost 3, with 6 bases in between. The CDR3 totals 14 residues. The CDR3 loop is CASSEAGNGNTIYF. DNA of the CDR3: TGTGCCAGCAGTGAAGCGGGGAATGGAAACACCATATATTTT.

This chain uses TRBV19 with TRBJ1-4; 8 bases agree with TRBD1. V was pared by 7 bases and J by 8 bases, with 6 bases of the junction left unmatched. The CDR3 sequence is 13 residues long. Germline V gene sequence: CDR1 LNHDA, CDR2 SQIVND (reference sequence). CDR3 bases: TGTGCCAGTACGGACAGGGTGTCGGAAAAACTGTTTTTT. This sequence encodes CASTDRVSEKLFF.

This sequence joins TRBV7-3 and TRBJ2-5, with D possibly being TRBD1 (5 bases). The CDR3 sequence is 14 residues long. Germline V gene sequence: CDR1 SGHTA, CDR2 FQGTGA. Trimming took 2 bases from V and 7 from J, leaving 14 bases between them. The CDR3 sequence: CASSLGQGSSTQYF. CDR3 nucleotide sequence: TGTGCCAGCAGCTTAGGGCAGGGTTCTTCGACCCAGTACTTC. Filled out from reference TRBV7-3 and TRBJ2-5, the complete variable domain reads GAGVSQTPSNKVTEKGKYVELRCDPISGHTALYWYRQSLGQGPEFLIYFQGTGAADDSGLPNDRFFAVRPEGSVSTLKIQRTERGDSAVYLCASSLGQGSSTQYFGPGTRLLVL.

DNA for the CDR3: TGTGCCAGCAGTGATCAAAGGGGGCGCGTGGCTGAAGCTTTCTTT. It codes for CASSDQRGRVAEAFF. The chain couples TRBV25-1 to TRBJ1-1; TRBD1 aligns across 7 bases. The germline V gene has CDR1 MGHDK and CDR2 SYGVNS. Trimming cost V 3 bases and J 6 bases; bases outside gene matches: 10. This CDR3 is 15 amino acids long.

The count of this clone is one. The V gene is TRBV5-6, the J gene TRBJ1-5; 7 bases match TRBD1. The CDR3 consists of 19 residues. Germline-derived CDR1 and CDR2 are SGHDT and YYEEEE. The V and J ends lost 2 bases and 0 bases, in that order; junction bases with no gene match: 14. The CDR3: CASSFFLVGTDYSNQPQHF. The CDR3 coding sequence is TGTGCCAGCAGCTTTTTCCTCGTTGGGACAGATTATAGCAATCAGCCCCAGCATTTT. Filled out from reference TRBV5-6 and TRBJ1-5, the complete variable domain reads DAGVTQSPTHLIKTRGQQVTLRCSPKSGHDTVSWYQQALGQGPQFIFQYYEEEERQRGNFPDRFSGHQFPNYSSELNVNALLLGDSALYLCASSFFLVGTDYSNQPQHFGDGTRLSIL.

There are a few counts of this clone. The V gene is TRBV6-6, the J gene TRBJ1-5; tentatively, D is TRBD1 (6 bases). The ends were cut back, 5 bases at V and 7 bases at J, with 12 bases in the middle. The CDR3 loop spans 13 amino acids. Looked up from germline, CDR1 is MNHNY and CDR2 is SVGAGI (reference sequence). The CDR3 loop reads CASSPGAGQPQHF. The CDR3 DNA reads TGTGCCAGCAGTCCAGGGGCAGGGCAGCCCCAGCATTTT.

The chain couples TRBV11-3 to TRBJ2-7, with 14 bases that match TRBD2. Unmatched junction bases numbered 5, after V lost 4 bases and J lost 3 bases. CDR1 and CDR2 (germline): SGHNT, YENEEA. The CDR3 has 16 amino acids. This chain's CDR3 is CASSSSGTSGSYEQYF. The CDR3 nucleotides are TGTGCCAGCAGCTCCTCCGGGACTAGCGGGAGCTACGAGCAGTACTTC. Full variable domain (outside the CDR3, taken from reference TRBV11-3 and TRBJ2-7): EAGVVQSPRYKIIEKKQPVAFWCNPISGHNTLYWYLQNLGQGPELLIRYENEEAVDDSQLPKDRFSAERLKGVDSTLKIQPAELGDSAVYLCASSSSGTSGSYEQYFGPGTRLTVT.

The chain carries TRBV11-3 and TRBJ2-7; unclear D gene. The V end was cut by 0 bases, the J end by 4 bases, with 1 base between. Germline V gives CDR1 SGHNT, CDR2 YENEEA. The CDR3 is 11 residues long. The DNA of the CDR3 is TGTGCCAGCAGCTTAGATTACGAGCAGTACTTC. Translated, it gives CASSLDYEQYF.

The chain is built from TRBV6-5 and TRBJ2-1, with 7 bases lining up with TRBD2. V lost 5 bases and J lost 5; bases outside the gene matches: 6. Germline V gene lookup returns CDR1 MNHEY and CDR2 SVGAGI. This CDR3 is built from 14 residues. In DNA form, the CDR3 reads TGTGCCAGCAGTCCGAAGCTAGCGGACAATGAGCAGTTCTTC. Amino acid sequence: CASSPKLADNEQFF.

This chain connects TRBV2 to TRBJ1-1; 8 bases line up with TRBD1. The CDR3 has 15 residues. Germline trimming cut 6 bases from V and 5 bases from J; bases unmatched to any gene: 11. Germline CDR1 is SNHLY and CDR2 is FYNNEI. CDR3: CASSTAGRGLTEAFF. Here the CDR3 DNA reads TGTGCCAGCAGCACCGCAGGCAGGGGGCTGACTGAAGCTTTCTTT.

This chain uses TRBV7-2 with TRBJ1-1, with D possibly TRBD1 on 6 matching bases. This CDR3 is built from 19 residues. V lost 1 base to trimming and J lost 0 bases, with 21 bases between them. Germline V lookup: CDR1 SGHTA, CDR2 FQGNSA. Here the CDR3 DNA reads TGTGCCAGCAGCTTAGTTCGCCGCCCCAGGGGCGATGTGAACACTGAAGCTTTCTTT. It yields the protein CASSLVRRPRGDVNTEAFF.

This clone was observed once. J is TRBJ2-5 and V is TRBV7-9, with D unclear. CDR3 length equals 14 residues. V was trimmed by 2 bases and J by 5 bases, leaving 12 bases between them. CDR1 is SEHNR and CDR2 is FQNEAQ in the germline V gene (reference sequence). The CDR3 sequence: CASSLSSRWETQYF. CDR3 nucleotides: TGTGCCAGCAGCTTAAGTTCGCGTTGGGAGACCCAGTACTTC.